Each of the 27 T cell receptor beta chains below was sequenced from the same sample in a study of blood T cells in healthy people across ages. Primers used in a second PCR of roughly 6 to 12 cycles were a sample-barcoded 5' primer and a J-beta primer mix. TCRdb processed the 5' RACE reads anew with MiXCR; each CDR3 protein has one entry. The data contain around 800,000 distinct CDR3 sequences, less than 80% of them singletons. The material sequenced was blood. All receptors come from a man between 25 and 39 years old in good health.

The V gene is TRBV5-1, the J gene TRBJ2-7, with 15 nucleotides matching TRBD2. V lost 4 bases to trimming and J lost 5 bases; unmatched junction nucleotides: 7. The CDR3 sequence is 16 residues long. CDR1 is SGHRS and CDR2 is YFSETQ in the germline V gene. Here the CDR3 DNA reads TGCGCCAGCAGCCCCCGGACTAGCGGGGGGGCCCACGAGCAGTACTTC. This gives the protein CASSPRTSGGAHEQYF.

About this clonotype: This sequence may be a read error, since a much larger clone differs from it by one base. V and J are TRBV12-3 or TRBV12-4 and TRBJ2-5, with 7 bases identical to TRBD1. V was clipped by 5 bases and J by 9 bases; unmatched bases: 15. This CDR3 is built from 15 residues. CDR3: CASSPTGQYKRPQYF. The CDR3 DNA is TGTGCCAGCAGTCCAACGGGACAGTATAAGAGACCCCAGTACTTC.

This chain links TRBV2 with TRBJ1-2; TRBD1 matches at 10 bases. Germline lookup yields CDR1 SNHLY and CDR2 FYNNEI. The V and J ends lost 4 bases and 8 bases, in that order; junction bases with no gene match: 7. There are 14 residues in the CDR3. The CDR3 spells CASSGRDRGMGYTF. The CDR3 DNA reads TGTGCCAGCAGTGGCCGGGACAGGGGAATGGGCTACACCTTC.

V usage is TRBV7-9 and J usage is TRBJ2-3; 12 positions agree with TRBD1. Germline V lookup: CDR1 SEHNR, CDR2 FQNEAQ (reference sequence). CDR3 length: 16 amino acids. J lost 5 bases, V lost 5 bases, and 8 bases had no gene match. The CDR3 reads CASSLSGTGGLDTQYF. CDR3 bases: TGTGCCAGCAGCCTGAGTGGGACAGGGGGCTTAGATACGCAGTATTTT.

The J gene is TRBJ1-2, the V gene TRBV29-1, with unresolved D. Trimming stripped 0 bases from V and 8 bases from J, with 19 bases between. The CDR3 runs 15 residues. The germline gives CDR1 SQVTM, CDR2 ANQGSEA. CDR3 bases: TGCAGCGTTGAAGATCAAGGAGGCGCCGCGGGGGGCTACACCTTC. Amino acid sequence: CSVEDQGGAAGGYTF.

The table lists this clonotype with a few counts. J is TRBJ2-6 and V is TRBV29-1; possibly TRBD1 or TRBD2 for D (6 bases each). The CDR3 is made up of 16 amino acids. The ends were cut back, 7 bases at V and 1 base at J, with 17 bases in the middle. In germline, CDR1 is SQVTM, CDR2 ANQGSEA. The DNA for the CDR3 is TGCAGCGCTTTCCGACAGGAGGGTTCTGGGGCCAACGTCCTGACTTTC. Protein product: CSAFRQEGSGANVLTF.

This clonotype was detected only once. The junction and the germline gene differ at one end; a read error may be behind it. V is TRBV5-4 and J is TRBJ2-7; perhaps TRBD1 as D (6 bases). TRBJ2-5 matches the DNA end more closely, so the J call is doubtful. CDR3 size: 16 residues. Germline assignment: CDR1 SGHNT and CDR2 YYREEE (reference sequence). In nucleotides, the CDR3 is TGTGCCAGCAGCTCCGGACAGCTTAGATTCCAAGGGACCCAGTACTTC. Protein sequence: CASSSGQLRFQGTQYF.

This clonotype showed up just once. V is TRBV4-3 and J is TRBJ2-1, with TRBD2 matching 9 bases. The CDR3 consists of 18 residues. CDR1 and CDR2 (germline): LGHNA, YSLEER. The junction had 6 bases not matched to a gene; V was cut back by 0 bases and J by 0 bases. CDR3 amino acids: CASSQDLGSGGSYNEQFF. The CDR3 nucleotides read TGCGCCAGCAGCCAAGATCTAGGTAGCGGGGGCTCCTACAATGAGCAGTTCTTC.

The chain employs TRBV5-1 and TRBJ2-3; TRBD2 aligns across 8 bases. The CDR3 runs 14 residues. Germline CDR1 reads SGHRS; CDR2 reads YFSETQ. V lost 3 bases to trimming and J lost 0 bases; unmatched junction nucleotides: 0. CDR3 sequence reads: CASSWTSSTDTQYF. The CDR3 coding sequence is TGCGCCAGCAGCTGGACTAGCAGCACAGATACGCAGTATTTT.

The V call is TRBV20-1, the J call TRBJ2-1, with no clear D. This CDR3 is 14 amino acids long. V was shortened by 3 bases and J by 4 bases, with 13 bases between the two germline ends. CDR1 DFQATT and CDR2 SNEGSKA come from the germline V gene (reference sequence). The DNA for the CDR3 is TGCAGTGCTAGGGGTGGGCTAGGATACAATGAGCAGTTCTTC. Protein: CSARGGLGYNEQFF.

The chain joins TRBV7-2 to TRBJ2-7; possibly TRBD2 for D (6 bases). The DNA end favors TRBJ2-5, so the J call may be wrong. Germline lookup yields CDR1 SGHTA and CDR2 FQGNSA. The CDR3 has 13 residues. The CDR3 is CASTPGGAGTQYF. In DNA form, the CDR3 reads TGTGCCAGCACCCCGGGCGGGGCAGGGACCCAGTACTTC.

The V gene is TRBV29-1, the J gene TRBJ1-1; TRBD1 matches at 7 bases. This CDR3 is 12 amino acids long. Unmatched junction bases numbered 3, after V lost 6 bases and J lost 2 bases. Germline V gives CDR1 SQVTM, CDR2 ANQGSEA. CDR3 residues: CSVHRGNTEAFF. The CDR3 DNA follows: TGCAGCGTGCACAGGGGTAACACTGAAGCTTTCTTT.

This clonotype is termed medium-sized. This chain joins TRBV7-7 and TRBJ2-1; D could derive from TRBD1 or TRBD2 (6 bases each). Looked up from germline, CDR1 is SSHAT and CDR2 is FNYEAQ (reference sequence). V shed 5 bases and J shed 8 bases, with 13 bases lying between them. The CDR3 is 13 amino acids. The CDR3 loop reads CASSVWGADEQFF. CDR3 nucleotides: TGTGCCAGCAGCGTATGGGGGGCAGATGAGCAGTTCTTC.

As for this clonotype: Possible read error: a much larger clone is one base away. The rearrangement links TRBV13 to TRBJ2-3, with unresolved D. This CDR3 comprises 14 residues. Germline V CDR1 and CDR2: PRHDT, FYEKMQ (reference sequence). The CDR3 nucleotides are TGTGCCAGCAGCTTAGGTCTAAACACAGATGCGCAGTATTTT. Its translation: CASSLGLNTDAQYF.

The rearrangement uses TRBV5-1 and TRBJ1-1; D is perhaps TRBD1 (5 bases). This CDR3 region has 15 residues. CDR1 is SGHRS, CDR2 YFSETQ, per germline. V lost 1 base and J lost 1, with 11 bases in between. The CDR3 bases are TGCGCCAGCAGCTTGTCGGGGACCGGGAACACTGAAGCTTTCTTT. Translating it yields CASSLSGTGNTEAFF.

This clonotype was recorded a few times. The chain couples TRBV12-3 or TRBV12-4 to TRBJ1-2, with D perhaps TRBD1 (5 bases). The CDR3 sequence is 12 residues long. V shed 5 bases and J shed 4 bases, with 8 bases lying between them. In DNA form, the CDR3 reads TGTGCCAGCAGTGCGACAGCCTATGGCTACACCTTC. Encoded protein: CASSATAYGYTF.

CDR3 in amino acids: CASSQDSYNEQYF. In DNA, the CDR3 is TGTGCCAGCAGCCAGGACAGCTACAATGAGCAGTACTTC. This chain links TRBV5-8 with TRBJ2-5; TRBD1 is a possible D gene (6 bases). V was clipped by 4 bases and J by 11 bases, with 18 bases between them. The V gene's germline CDR1 is SGHTS and CDR2 YDEGEE. The CDR3 covers 13 residues.

The V gene is TRBV6-5, the J gene TRBJ2-6; D is ambiguous. The V gene's germline CDR1 is MNHEY and CDR2 SVGAGI. CDR3 length: 15 amino acids. V lost 5 bases and J lost 4, with 12 bases in between. In DNA, the CDR3 is TGTGCCAGCAGTAAACCGCCAACAGGGGCCAACGTCCTGACTTTC. It specifies CASSKPPTGANVLTF.

The chain is built from TRBV9 and TRBJ2-3; 9 nucleotides line up with TRBD1. Germline lookup yields CDR1 SGDLS and CDR2 YYNGEE. The J segment lost 2 bases and the V segment lost 0 bases, leaving 13 bases of the junction unmatched. The CDR3 loop spans 19 amino acids. This chain's CDR3 is CASSVGNLGRTGDTDTQYF. The CDR3 DNA follows: TGTGCCAGCAGCGTAGGTAATTTGGGGAGGACAGGGGACACAGATACGCAGTATTTT.

This clonotype has a handful of counts. This rearrangement joins TRBV5-1 to TRBJ2-1; 11 bases align to TRBD2. V gave up 0 bases and J gave up 6 bases; unmatched junction bases: 5. The CDR3 has 16 residues. Germline CDR1 and CDR2: SGHRS and YFSETQ. In DNA form, the CDR3 reads TGCGCCAGCAGCTTGGCCGGACTAGCGGGCATCAATGAGCAGTTCTTC. The encoded protein is CASSLAGLAGINEQFF.

The chain joins TRBV3-1 to TRBJ2-3, with TRBD2 matching over 16 bases. The J segment lost 7 bases and the V segment lost 5 bases, leaving 6 bases of the junction unmatched. This CDR3 region has 16 residues. CDR1 and CDR2 from the germline V gene are LGHDT and YNNKEL (reference sequence). The chain's CDR3 is CASSSGLAGGQNTQYF. DNA of the CDR3: TGTGCCAGCAGCTCGGGACTAGCGGGGGGGCAAAATACGCAGTATTTT.

The chain has TRBV7-2 and TRBJ2-6; TRBD1 aligns across 8 bases. CDR1 and CDR2 from the germline V gene are SGHTA and FQGNSA. The CDR3 is made up of 18 amino acids. V lost 2 bases to trimming and J lost 2 bases; unmatched junction nucleotides: 8. For the CDR3, the DNA is TGTGCCAGCAGCTTACACCGACTACAGGGGGCTGGGGCCAACGTCCTGACTTTC. The encoded protein is CASSLHRLQGAGANVLTF.

The rearrangement uses TRBV9 and TRBJ1-4; a weak D match, TRBD1 (6 bases). The CDR3 extends over 13 amino acids. Trimming left V 5 bases short and J 3 bases short, with 8 bases between. Looked up from germline, CDR1 is SGDLS and CDR2 is YYNGEE. The CDR3 loop reads CASRDSSNEKLFF. The CDR3 bases are TGTGCCAGCAGGGACAGTTCTAATGAAAAACTGTTTTTT.

This clonotype came up a few times. The chain carries TRBV4-2 and TRBJ1-6; 8 positions match TRBD1. Trimming cost V 5 bases and J 6 bases; bases outside gene matches: 3. The CDR3 length is 14 residues. CDR1 and CDR2 from the germline V gene are LGHNA and YNFKEQ. In nucleotides, the CDR3 is TGTGCCAGCAGCGGGACAGGCCTTAATTCACCCCTCCACTTT. This encodes CASSGTGLNSPLHF.

This clonotype appeared a single time. The V gene is TRBV5-1, the J gene TRBJ2-7, with D perhaps assigned TRBD1 or TRBD2 (5 bases each). Trimming removed 6 bases from V and 7 bases from J, with 17 bases in between. Germline CDR1 is SGHRS and CDR2 is YFSETQ. The CDR3 sequence is 13 residues long. CDR3: CASKVAGSYEQYF. The CDR3, as DNA: TGCGCCAGCAAGGTCGCAGGGAGTTATGAGCAGTACTTC.

Ten or more counts support this clonotype. The genes are TRBV29-1 and TRBJ2-1; D unclear. The CDR3 length is 13 residues. Deletions cut 7 bases from V and 6 bases from J, with 16 bases between. Germline values: CDR1 SQVTM, CDR2 ANQGSEA. The CDR3, as DNA: TGCAGCGCCGCCTGGACGGGTAGCAATGAGCAGTTCTTC. It encodes CSAAWTGSNEQFF.

V usage is TRBV20-1 and J usage is TRBJ1-6; 9 positions agree with TRBD1. The length of the CDR3 is 14 residues. Germline values: CDR1 DFQATT, CDR2 SNEGSKA (reference sequence). DNA of the CDR3: TGCAAGATCTCCACCGGGACAGGGAATTCACCCCTCCACTTT. Protein sequence: CKISTGTGNSPLHF.